This TCR beta chain stems from a study of T cells after yellow fever vaccination. This clonotype was found a few times. TCRdb reanalysed the 5' RACE reads using MiXCR and keeps one entry per CDR3 protein. The data hold a few hundred thousand distinct CDR3 sequences, with 4.1% observed a single time. This CDR3 is 16 amino acids long. Germline CDR1 is SGHVS and CDR2 is FQNEAQ. V was cut by 4 bases and J by 3 bases, with 16 bases left in between. This material consisted of PBMCs, taken 5 days after the yellow fever booster vaccination. This chain connects TRBV7-8 to TRBJ1-5, with TRBD1 as a possible D gene (6 bases). This clonotype was sampled from a man aged 18 to 30 who received the YFV17D yellow fever vaccine. The CDR3 bases are TGTGCCAGCAGCTCCACCAGGACAGCGAACAATCAGCCCCAGCATTTT. This encodes CASSSTRTANNQPQHF.